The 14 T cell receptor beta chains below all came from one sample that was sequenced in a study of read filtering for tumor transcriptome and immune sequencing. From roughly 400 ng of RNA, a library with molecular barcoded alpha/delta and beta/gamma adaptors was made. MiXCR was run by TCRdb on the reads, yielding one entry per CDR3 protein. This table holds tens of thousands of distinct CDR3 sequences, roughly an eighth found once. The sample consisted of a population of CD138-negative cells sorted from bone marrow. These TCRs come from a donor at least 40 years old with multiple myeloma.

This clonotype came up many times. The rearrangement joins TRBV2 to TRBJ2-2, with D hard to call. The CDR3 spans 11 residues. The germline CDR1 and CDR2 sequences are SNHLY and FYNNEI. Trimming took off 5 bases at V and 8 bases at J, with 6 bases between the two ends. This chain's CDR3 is CASSPPGELFF. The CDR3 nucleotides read TGTGCCAGCAGTCCGCCGGGGGAGCTGTTTTTT.

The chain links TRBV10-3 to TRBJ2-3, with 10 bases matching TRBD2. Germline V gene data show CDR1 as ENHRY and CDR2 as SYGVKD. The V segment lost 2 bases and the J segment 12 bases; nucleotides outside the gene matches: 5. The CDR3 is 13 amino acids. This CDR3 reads CAISEALAGEQYF. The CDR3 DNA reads TGTGCCATCAGTGAGGCGCTAGCGGGAGAACAGTATTTT.

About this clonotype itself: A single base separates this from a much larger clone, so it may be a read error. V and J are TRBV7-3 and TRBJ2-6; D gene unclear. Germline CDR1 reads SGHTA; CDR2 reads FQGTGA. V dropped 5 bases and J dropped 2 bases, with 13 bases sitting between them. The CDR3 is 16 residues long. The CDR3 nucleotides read TGTGCCAGCAGCCCCCCTGTAGGTACTGGGGCCAACGTCCTGACTTTC. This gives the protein CASSPPVGTGANVLTF.

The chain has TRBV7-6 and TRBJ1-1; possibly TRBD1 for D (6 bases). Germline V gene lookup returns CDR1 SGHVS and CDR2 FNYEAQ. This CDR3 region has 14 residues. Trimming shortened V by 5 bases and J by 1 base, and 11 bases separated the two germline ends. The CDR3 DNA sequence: TGTGCCAGCAGCCTGGAGGGGGGGAACACTGAAGCTTTCTTT. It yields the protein CASSLEGGNTEAFF.

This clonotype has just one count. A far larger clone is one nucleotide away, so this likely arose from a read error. The CDR3 bases are TGTGCCAGCAGCCAGGGACTAGCGAAAGCCTACGAGCAGTACTTC. This encodes CASSQGLAKAYEQYF. The gene calls are TRBV4-2 and TRBJ2-7, with TRBD2 matching 10 bases. CDR3 length: 15 amino acids. CDR1 is LGHNA and CDR2 is YNFKEQ in the germline V gene. The J segment lost 2 bases and the V segment lost 3 bases, leaving 4 bases of the junction unmatched.

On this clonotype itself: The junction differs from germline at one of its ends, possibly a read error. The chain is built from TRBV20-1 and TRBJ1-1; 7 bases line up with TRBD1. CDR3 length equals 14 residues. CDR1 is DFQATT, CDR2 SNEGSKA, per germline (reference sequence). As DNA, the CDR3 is TGCAGTGCATACTCCGGGACAGAGGACACTGAAACTTTCTTT. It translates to CSAYSGTEDTETFF.

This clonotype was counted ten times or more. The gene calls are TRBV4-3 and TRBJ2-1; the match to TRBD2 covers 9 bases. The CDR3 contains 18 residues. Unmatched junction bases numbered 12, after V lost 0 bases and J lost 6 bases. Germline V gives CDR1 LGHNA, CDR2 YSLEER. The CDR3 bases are TGCGCCAGCAGCCAAGATCTCCCGTCCGGGACTAGCACCAATGAGCAGTTCTTC. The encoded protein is CASSQDLPSGTSTNEQFF.

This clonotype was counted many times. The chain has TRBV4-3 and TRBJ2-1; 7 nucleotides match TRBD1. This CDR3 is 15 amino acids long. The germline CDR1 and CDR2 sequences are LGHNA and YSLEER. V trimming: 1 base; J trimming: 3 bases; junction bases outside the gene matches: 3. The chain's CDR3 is CASSQGTGLYNEQFF. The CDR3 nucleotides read TGCGCCAGCAGCCAAGGGACAGGCCTCTACAATGAGCAGTTCTTC.

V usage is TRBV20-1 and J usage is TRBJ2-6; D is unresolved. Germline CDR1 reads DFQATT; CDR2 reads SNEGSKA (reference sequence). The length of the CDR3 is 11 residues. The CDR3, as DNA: TGCAGCGGCTCTGGGGCCAACGTCCTGACTTTC. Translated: CSGSGANVLTF.

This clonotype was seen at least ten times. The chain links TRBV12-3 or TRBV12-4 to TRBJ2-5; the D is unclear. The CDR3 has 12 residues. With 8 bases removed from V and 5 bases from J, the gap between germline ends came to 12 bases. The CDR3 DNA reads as TGTGCCAGCTCAACAAATGGGGAGACCCAGTACTTC. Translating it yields CASSTNGETQYF.

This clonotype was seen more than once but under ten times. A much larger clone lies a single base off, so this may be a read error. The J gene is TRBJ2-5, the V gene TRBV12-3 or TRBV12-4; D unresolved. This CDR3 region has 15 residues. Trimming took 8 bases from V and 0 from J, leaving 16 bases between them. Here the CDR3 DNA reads TGTGCCAGCGGTTCATTGTTTGGGGACCAAGAGACCCAGTACTTC. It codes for CASGSLFGDQETQYF.

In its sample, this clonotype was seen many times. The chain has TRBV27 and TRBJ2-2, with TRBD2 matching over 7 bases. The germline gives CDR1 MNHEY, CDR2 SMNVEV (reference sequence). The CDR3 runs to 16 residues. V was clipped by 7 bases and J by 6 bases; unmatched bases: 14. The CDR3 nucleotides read TGTGCCAGCACCCACGGGCTAGCGGTCGGGCCCGGGGAGCTGTTTTTT. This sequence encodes CASTHGLAVGPGELFF.

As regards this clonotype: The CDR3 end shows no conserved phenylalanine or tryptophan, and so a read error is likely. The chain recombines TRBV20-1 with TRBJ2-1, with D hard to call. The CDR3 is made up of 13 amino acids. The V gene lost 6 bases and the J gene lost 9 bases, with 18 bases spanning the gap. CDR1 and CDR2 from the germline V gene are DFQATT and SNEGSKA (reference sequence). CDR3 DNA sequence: TGCAGTGCAGAGAAGACGGCTAGTGGTGAGCAGTTCCTC. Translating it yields CSAEKTASGEQFL.

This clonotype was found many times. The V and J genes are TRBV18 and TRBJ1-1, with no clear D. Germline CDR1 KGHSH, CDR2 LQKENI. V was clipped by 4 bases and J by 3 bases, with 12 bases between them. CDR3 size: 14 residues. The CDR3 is CASSQEDRDTEAFF. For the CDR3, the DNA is TGTGCCAGCTCACAAGAGGACCGGGACACTGAAGCTTTCTTT.